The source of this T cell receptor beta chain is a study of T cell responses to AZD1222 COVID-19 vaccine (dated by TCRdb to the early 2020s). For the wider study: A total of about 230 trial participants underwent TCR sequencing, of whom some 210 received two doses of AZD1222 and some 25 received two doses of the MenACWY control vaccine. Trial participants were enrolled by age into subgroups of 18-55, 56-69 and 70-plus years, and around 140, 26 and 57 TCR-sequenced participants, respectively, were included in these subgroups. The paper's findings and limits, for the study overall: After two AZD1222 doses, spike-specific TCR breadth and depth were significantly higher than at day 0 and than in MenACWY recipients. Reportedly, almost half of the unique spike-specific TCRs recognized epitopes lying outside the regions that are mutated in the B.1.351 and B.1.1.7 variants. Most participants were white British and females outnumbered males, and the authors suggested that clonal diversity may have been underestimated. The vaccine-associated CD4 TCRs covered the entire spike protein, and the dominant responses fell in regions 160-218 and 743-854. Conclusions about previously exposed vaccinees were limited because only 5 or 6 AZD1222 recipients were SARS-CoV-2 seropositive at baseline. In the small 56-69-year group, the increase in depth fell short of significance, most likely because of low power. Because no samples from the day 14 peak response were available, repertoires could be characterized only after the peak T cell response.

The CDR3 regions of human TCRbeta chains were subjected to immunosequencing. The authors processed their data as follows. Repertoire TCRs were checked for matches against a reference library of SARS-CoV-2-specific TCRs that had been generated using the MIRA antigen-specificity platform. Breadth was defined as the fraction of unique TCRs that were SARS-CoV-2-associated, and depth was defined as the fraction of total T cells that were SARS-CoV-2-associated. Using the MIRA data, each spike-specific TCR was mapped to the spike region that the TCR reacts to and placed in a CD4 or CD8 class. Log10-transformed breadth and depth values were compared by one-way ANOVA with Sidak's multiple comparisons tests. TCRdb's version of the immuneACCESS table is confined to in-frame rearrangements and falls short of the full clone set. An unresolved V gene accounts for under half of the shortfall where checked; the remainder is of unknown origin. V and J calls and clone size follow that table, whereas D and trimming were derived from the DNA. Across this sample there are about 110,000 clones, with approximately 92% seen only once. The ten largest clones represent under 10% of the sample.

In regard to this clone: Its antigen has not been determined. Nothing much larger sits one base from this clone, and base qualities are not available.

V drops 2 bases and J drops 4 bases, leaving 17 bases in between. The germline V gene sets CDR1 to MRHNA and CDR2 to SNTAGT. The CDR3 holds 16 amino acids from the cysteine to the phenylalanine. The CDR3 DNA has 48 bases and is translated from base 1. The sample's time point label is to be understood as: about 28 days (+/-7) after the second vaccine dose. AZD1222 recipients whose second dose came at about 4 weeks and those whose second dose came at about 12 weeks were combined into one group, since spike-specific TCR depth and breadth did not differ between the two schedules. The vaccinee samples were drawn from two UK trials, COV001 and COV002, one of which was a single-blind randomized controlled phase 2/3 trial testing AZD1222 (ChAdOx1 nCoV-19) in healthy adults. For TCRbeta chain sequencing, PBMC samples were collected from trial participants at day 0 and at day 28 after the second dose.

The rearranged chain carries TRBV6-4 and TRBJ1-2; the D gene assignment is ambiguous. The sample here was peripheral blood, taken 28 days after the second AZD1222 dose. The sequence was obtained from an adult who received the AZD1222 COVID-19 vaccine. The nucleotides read TGTGCCAGCAGTGACACCCTGGCCAGTCCAATCTATGGCTACACCTTC. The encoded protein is CASSDTLASPIYGYTF.